This paragraph reports one T cell receptor beta chain. Its antigen is still unknown. The sample comes from a study of cytomegalovirus exposure and HLA in healthy donors. V was trimmed by 5 bases and J by 2 bases, leaving 16 bases between them. The CDR3 totals 15 residues. Germline CDR1 reads SGHAT; CDR2 reads FQDESV (reference sequence). Vbeta (60) and Jbeta (13) primers were used in the PCR. TCRdb keeps only in-frame clones here, not all; method: immunoSEQ multiplex PCR. The sample records roughly 80,000 clones, more than 60% being singletons. The study's findings and limits: Presence/absence results assume similar sequencing depth per donor, which may not hold.

The sequenced material came from PBMCs. The rearrangement uses TRBV11-1 and TRBJ2-7, with D maybe TRBD2 (5 bases). The clonotype was recovered from a male donor in good health and CMV-seropositive. The CDR3 loop is CASSQNPAGTYEQYF. The CDR3 region has the DNA TGTGCCAGCAGCCAGAATCCCGCGGGCACCTACGAGCAGTACTTC. Full variable domain (remainder filled in from reference TRBV11-1 and TRBJ2-7): EAEVAQSPRYKITEKSQAVAFWCDPISGHATLYWYRQILGQGPELLVQFQDESVVDDSQLPKDRFSAERLKGVDSTLKIQPAELGDSAMYLCASSQNPAGTYEQYFGPGTRLTVT.